This section outlines one T cell receptor beta chain sequence together with its context. Its antigen is unidentified. The time point here: newly diagnosed GD, antithyroid drugs for less than 3 months. TCR sequences were obtained from RNA taken from PBMCs. The germline V gene has CDR1 MNHEY and CDR2 SVGEGT. Trimming left V 6 bases short and J 4 bases short, with 16 bases between. This CDR3 region has 15 residues. The sample is drawn from a study of regulatory T cells in long-lasting Graves disease. Across the whole study: Newly diagnosed Graves' patients took antithyroid drugs under 3 months.

General study findings and limits: Persistent cases favored TRBV28, TRBJ1-2 and TRBJ2-5. Public clonotype sharing was higher in persistent than newly diagnosed patients. Small numbers of samples may have cut accuracy.

Sequencing libraries for TCR beta were prepared with iRepertoire HTBI primers and Arm-PCR of CDR3 regions. TCRdb reprocessed the multiplex PCR reads via MiXCR and lists one record per CDR3 protein. The sample lists 300,000 to 400,000 distinct CDR3 sequences, 15% to 18% seen once, with 20% to 25% in the top ten. This specimen was peripheral blood mononuclear cells (PBMCs), taken at new diagnosis, from a patient treated with antithyroid drugs. This TCR was recovered from a female donor with Graves disease. V usage is TRBV6-2 or TRBV6-3 and J usage is TRBJ1-5, with D maybe TRBD1 (6 bases). CDR3 residues: CASSRRTVRNQPQHF. DNA for the CDR3: TGTGCCAGCAGCCGACGGACAGTGAGGAATCAGCCCCAGCATTTT.